Presented here are 8 T cell receptor beta chains from one specimen sequenced in a study of blood T cell repertoires in COVID-19. TCRdb keeps only in-frame clones here, not all; method: immunoSEQ multiplex PCR. The sample consists of 35,000 to 50,000 clones, over 75% of them appearing once. Sequencing was done on a sample of peripheral blood. All receptors derive from a human donor in a cohort sampled during active COVID-19.

The chain employs TRBV7-3 and TRBJ2-1, with a tentative D call TRBD1 (5 bases). Germline lookup yields CDR1 SGHTA and CDR2 FQGTGA. V was shortened by 5 bases and J by 0 bases, with 11 bases between the two germline ends. There are 15 residues in the CDR3. This CDR3 reads CASSPDTTSYNEQFF. The CDR3, as DNA: TGTGCCAGCAGCCCGGACACCACCTCCTACAATGAGCAGTTCTTC. The variable domain in full, with the rest retrieved from reference TRBV7-3 and TRBJ2-1, is GAGVSQTPSNKVTEKGKYVELRCDPISGHTALYWYRQSLGQGPEFLIYFQGTGAADDSGLPNDRFFAVRPEGSVSTLKIQRTERGDSAVYLCASSPDTTSYNEQFFGPGTRLTVL.

The chain has TRBV27 and TRBJ1-6; D is perhaps TRBD1 (5 bases). The V gene lost 6 bases and the J gene lost 2 bases, with 17 bases spanning the gap. Germline V CDR1 and CDR2: MNHEY, SMNVEV (reference sequence). The CDR3 spans 17 residues. CDR3 in DNA: TGTGCCAGCAGGAACGACAAAGGGGCAACCTATAATTCACCCCTCCACTTT. It translates to CASRNDKGATYNSPLHF.

CDR3 DNA sequence: TGTGCCACCAGTGATTGGACTAGCGGGGGGGCCAATGAGCAGTTCTTC. Translation: CATSDWTSGGANEQFF. The chain recombines TRBV24-1 with TRBJ2-1, with 15 bases aligning to TRBD2. J gave up 6 bases and V 2 bases, and 1 base lay outside the gene matches. Germline V CDR1 and CDR2: KGHDR, SFDVKD. CDR3 length equals 16 residues.

This clone has a handful of counts. The chain carries TRBV2 and TRBJ2-3, with 7 bases lining up with TRBD2. With V trimmed by 6 bases and J by 3 bases, 18 bases remained unmatched. The CDR3 is 18 residues long. From germline, CDR1 is SNHLY and CDR2 FYNNEI. CDR3 sequence (DNA): TGTGCCAGCAGGCGGCAGAGGGAGGGAGGCTCGTCGACAGATACGCAGTATTTT. The encoded protein is CASRRQREGGSSTDTQYF.

The V gene is TRBV4-3, the J gene TRBJ1-2; possible D gene TRBD1, 5 bases. This CDR3 is built from 14 residues. V was cut by 0 bases and J by 0 bases, with 5 bases left in between. Germline CDR1 is LGHNA and CDR2 is YSLEER. CDR3 sequence: CASSQEQANYGYTF. CDR3 DNA sequence: TGCGCCAGCAGCCAAGAACAGGCTAACTATGGCTACACCTTC.

The V and J genes are TRBV19 and TRBJ2-2, with 8 positions matching TRBD1. The length of the CDR3 is 15 residues. Germline V gives CDR1 LNHDA, CDR2 SQIVND (reference sequence). The V gene end was trimmed by 1 base and the J gene end by 6 bases; junction bases not matched to a gene: 4. CDR3 in DNA: TGTGCCAGTAGTATAGGGGAACAGGGGGCCGGGGAGCTGTTTTTT. It codes for CASSIGEQGAGELFF.

This chain connects TRBV6-6 to TRBJ2-7, with 7 bases aligning to TRBD1. V lost 6 bases to trimming and J lost 4 bases; unmatched junction nucleotides: 3. The CDR3 has 12 amino acids. The germline V gene encodes CDR1 MNHNY and CDR2 SVGAGI (reference sequence). CDR3 residues: CASSRQGYEQYF. The CDR3 nucleotides are TGTGCCAGCAGCCGACAGGGATACGAGCAGTACTTC.

The rearrangement joins TRBV6-5 to TRBJ2-3; 12 nucleotides line up with TRBD1. Germline assignment: CDR1 MNHEY and CDR2 SVGAGI. This CDR3 is built from 14 residues. Losses at the gene ends were 8 bases for V and 5 bases for J; bases not matched to a gene: 5. CDR3 bases: TGTGCCAGCGTCCGGGACAGGGGGCAAGATACGCAGTATTTT. This encodes CASVRDRGQDTQYF.